The 26 T cell receptor beta chains reported below all come from one sample, sequenced in a study of graft-versus-host responses after intestinal transplantation (dated by TCRdb to 2020 to 2023). The library was prepared using the immunoSEQ multiplex PCR assay. TCRdb holds this immuneACCESS table with in-frame rearrangements only. Some clones are missing; in checked studies, unresolved V genes explain under half, and the rest has no known cause. The sample table records approximately 8,800 clones; roughly 70% of these occur just once. The leading ten clones occupy more than 30% of the sample. Intraepithelial and lamina propria lymphocytes were isolated from graft specimens using dithiothreitol, EDTA incubations and collagenase D digestion. This sample comprised ileum tissue, obtained about 70 weeks after intestinal transplant. All receptors derive from a human patient who received an intestinal transplant, so some T cells may come from the graft donor.

CDR3 DNA: TGTGCCAGCAGACTAGCGGGAGGCACAGATACGCAGTATTTT. Protein: CASRLAGGTDTQYF. The V call is TRBV6-1, the J call TRBJ2-3; TRBD2 aligns across 11 bases. The CDR3 has 14 amino acids. V gave up 6 bases and J gave up 1 base; unmatched junction bases: 0. CDR1 and CDR2 (germline): MNHNS, SASEGT.

The V and J genes are TRBV5-1 and TRBJ2-1, with 13 bases identical to TRBD2. CDR1 and CDR2 (germline): SGHRS, YFSETQ. This CDR3 is built from 15 residues. V shed 0 bases, J shed 9 bases, and the junction held 3 bases outside the gene matches. The CDR3 bases are TGCGCCAGCAGCTTGGAAACTAGCGGGAGGGGTGAGCAGTTCTTC. Translation: CASSLETSGRGEQFF.

Concerning this clone itself: An end of the junction does not agree with germline; a read error may underlie this. The chain employs TRBV2 and TRBJ2-1; TRBD2 is a possible D gene (6 bases). Germline V gives CDR1 SNHLY, CDR2 FYNNEI. The CDR3 is made up of 15 amino acids. CDR3 bases: TGTGCCAGCAGCGAAGGGCGGGGAGCCTACAATGAGCAGTTCTTC. Translated: CASSEGRGAYNEQFF.

This clone has more than one count but fewer than ten. The chain is built from TRBV28 and TRBJ1-6, with 9 bases fitting TRBD1. Germline CDR1 is MDHEN and CDR2 is SYDVKM. V shed 8 bases, J shed 7 bases, and the junction held 9 bases outside the gene matches. The CDR3 sequence is 15 residues long. The CDR3: CASAKGTGKNSPLHF. The CDR3 nucleotides read TGTGCCAGCGCCAAAGGGACAGGGAAGAATTCACCCCTCCACTTT.

The chain links TRBV5-5 to TRBJ2-5, with 7 bases lining up with TRBD1. The CDR3 totals 13 residues. Germline-derived CDR1 and CDR2 are SGHKS and YYEKEE (reference sequence). Trimming cost V 4 bases and J 11 bases; bases outside gene matches: 11. Here the CDR3 DNA reads TGTGCCAGCAGCCGAACCACAGGGGCGGAGCAGTACTTC. Residues: CASSRTTGAEQYF.

This clone was picked up a small number of times. The rearrangement joins TRBV28 to TRBJ2-1; TRBD2 matches 9 bases. The length of the CDR3 is 15 residues. Per germline, CDR1 MDHEN and CDR2 SYDVKM. The ends lost 6 bases at V and 8 bases at J; junction bases unmatched: 11. CDR3 protein: CASSPPASGNHEQFF. CDR3 in DNA: TGTGCCAGCAGCCCTCCGGCTAGCGGGAATCATGAGCAGTTCTTC.

This chain connects TRBV7-3 to TRBJ2-1; 9 positions match TRBD2. Germline CDR1 is SGHTA and CDR2 is FQGTGA. CDR3 length: 14 residues. Germline trimming cut 2 bases from V and 7 bases from J; bases unmatched to any gene: 3. The CDR3: CASSLAGGPNEQFF. As DNA, the CDR3 is TGTGCCAGCAGCTTAGCGGGAGGGCCGAATGAGCAGTTCTTC. Full variable domain (remainder filled in from reference TRBV7-3 and TRBJ2-1): GAGVSQTPSNKVTEKGKYVELRCDPISGHTALYWYRQSLGQGPEFLIYFQGTGAADDSGLPNDRFFAVRPEGSVSTLKIQRTERGDSAVYLCASSLAGGPNEQFFGPGTRLTVL.

The chain employs TRBV6-5 and TRBJ2-5; D unclear. Germline V CDR1 and CDR2: MNHEY, SVGAGI. This CDR3 has 13 amino acids. Trimming cost V 3 bases and J 4 bases, with 9 bases left between them. CDR3 nucleotide sequence: TGTGCCAGCAGTTATAGTGTGGGAGAGACCCAGTACTTC. Translation: CASSYSVGETQYF.

This rearrangement joins TRBV29-1 to TRBJ2-3, with 10 bases aligning to TRBD1. With 6 bases clipped from V and 3 bases from J, the junction kept 6 bases outside the gene matches. Germline lookup yields CDR1 SQVTM and CDR2 ANQGSEA. CDR3 size: 14 residues. For the CDR3, the DNA is TGCAGCGTCGGTAGACAGGGGGCAACAGATACGCAGTATTTT. Translation: CSVGRQGATDTQYF.

The chain links TRBV14 to TRBJ1-1; no definite D call. The CDR3 runs to 15 residues. From germline, CDR1 is SGHDN and CDR2 FVKESK. Trimming cost V 1 base and J 1 base, with 10 bases left between them. DNA of the CDR3: TGTGCCAGCAGCCAAGCACACAGTGGGAACACTGAAGCTTTCTTT. It yields the protein CASSQAHSGNTEAFF.

The chain is built from TRBV6-5 and TRBJ1-6; D remains ambiguous. The germline V gene has CDR1 MNHEY and CDR2 SVGAGI. This CDR3 is 13 amino acids long. V was trimmed by 8 bases and J by 5 bases, leaving 10 bases between them. The DNA for the CDR3 is TGTGCCAGCGGTCAAAGGGATAATTCACCCCTCCACTTT. It encodes CASGQRDNSPLHF.

The V gene is TRBV11-2, the J gene TRBJ2-5, with D possibly matching TRBD2 (5 bases). The germline V gene encodes CDR1 SGHAT and CDR2 FQNNGV. V was cut by 5 bases and J by 5 bases, with 18 bases left in between. The length of the CDR3 is 15 residues. In DNA, the CDR3 is TGTGCCAGCAGCGTAGTAGCGTCTGTACGGGAGACCCAGTACTTC. It encodes CASSVVASVRETQYF.

This chain uses TRBV27 with TRBJ2-6; 8 nucleotides agree with TRBD2. The ends lost 2 bases at V and 2 bases at J; junction bases unmatched: 11. CDR1 and CDR2 from the germline V gene are MNHEY and SMNVEV (reference sequence). The CDR3 has 19 amino acids. The CDR3 nucleotides read TGTGCCAGCAGTTTAAGGGCTAGCGGGTATACGACTGGGGCCAACGTCCTGACTTTC. Encoded protein: CASSLRASGYTTGANVLTF.

This chain connects TRBV2 to TRBJ2-7, with TRBD2 matching over 10 bases. After removal of 3 bases from V and 3 bases from J, the junction contained 14 bases not matched to a gene. Germline assignment: CDR1 SNHLY and CDR2 FYNNEI. This CDR3 contains 18 residues. CDR3 DNA: TGTGCCAGCAGTGACGATGGACTAGCGGCAGGGGCCTACTACGAGCAGTACTTC. This sequence encodes CASSDDGLAAGAYYEQYF.

V and J are TRBV6-5 and TRBJ2-7; D not resolved. The CDR3 has 14 residues. Germline V gene lookup returns CDR1 MNHEY and CDR2 SVGAGI. Trimming pared 2 bases from V and 6 bases from J, leaving 14 bases between. CDR3 sequence: CASSYTVYLREQYF. DNA for the CDR3: TGTGCCAGCAGTTACACGGTTTATTTACGCGAGCAGTACTTC.

This chain links TRBV11-1 with TRBJ1-3, with TRBD1 matching over 7 bases. With V trimmed by 3 bases and J by 0 bases, 5 bases remained unmatched. The CDR3 is made up of 16 amino acids. Germline V CDR1 and CDR2: SGHAT, FQDESV (reference sequence). CDR3 DNA: TGTGCCAGCAGCTTGGGACAGCCGAACTCTGGAAACACCATATATTTT. It specifies CASSLGQPNSGNTIYF.

CDR3 loop: CASSPGQANTGELFF. The CDR3 DNA reads TGTGCCAGCAGCCCCGGACAGGCGAACACCGGGGAGCTGTTTTTT. This rearrangement joins TRBV7-3 to TRBJ2-2; 7 nucleotides match TRBD1. This CDR3 is built from 15 residues. V gave up 5 bases and J gave up 0 bases; unmatched junction bases: 3. Germline V lookup: CDR1 SGHTA, CDR2 FQGTGA.

This rearrangement joins TRBV20-1 to TRBJ1-2; perhaps TRBD1 as D (6 bases). V was cut by 6 bases and J by 7 bases, with 12 bases left in between. The CDR3 extends over 11 amino acids. The V gene's germline CDR1 is DFQATT and CDR2 SNEGSKA (reference sequence). The CDR3 loop is CSAVTGSGYTF. CDR3 nucleotides: TGCAGTGCCGTTACAGGGAGTGGCTACACCTTC.

The chain employs TRBV5-1 and TRBJ2-7; D ambiguous. Germline CDR1 is SGHRS and CDR2 is YFSETQ. This CDR3 contains 13 residues. Trimming took off 9 bases at V and 2 bases at J, with 15 bases between the two ends. The CDR3 DNA sequence: TGCGCCACCTCGACCCTACCAACCTACGAGCAGTACTTC. This translates into CATSTLPTYEQYF. Combining the CDR3 with reference TRBV5-1 and TRBJ2-7 gives the whole variable domain KAGVTQTPRYLIKTRGQQVTLSCSPISGHRSVSWYQQTPGQGLQFLFEYFSETQRNKGNFPGRFSGRQFSNSRSEMNVSTLELGDSALYLCATSTLPTYEQYFGPGTRLTVT.

This clone was observed a handful of times. The gene calls are TRBV28 and TRBJ1-5; D gene ambiguous. Germline V gene data show CDR1 as MDHEN and CDR2 as SYDVKM. This CDR3 comprises 16 residues. Between the trimmed V and J ends, which lost 2 bases and 2 bases, there was a span of 13 bases. The CDR3 spells CASSLRTMRGNQPQHF. CDR3 bases: TGTGCCAGCAGTTTAAGGACTATGAGGGGCAATCAGCCCCAGCATTTT.

The chain couples TRBV27 to TRBJ2-3; 9 nucleotides agree with TRBD2. V lost 10 bases to trimming and J lost 1 base; unmatched junction nucleotides: 3. The CDR3 totals 13 residues. Germline V CDR1 and CDR2: MNHEY, SMNVEV (reference sequence). The CDR3 region has the DNA TGTGCCATCAGACTAGCGGGCACAGATACGCAGTATTTT. As protein: CAIRLAGTDTQYF.

V and J are TRBV25-1 and TRBJ2-7; 13 bases align to TRBD2. This CDR3 spans 18 amino acids. Per the germline V gene, CDR1 is MGHDK and CDR2 is SYGVNS. The V and J ends lost 6 bases and 5 bases, in that order; junction bases with no gene match: 16. CDR3 in amino acids: CASRPGLAGSLGMDEQYF. As DNA, the CDR3 is TGTGCCAGCAGGCCGGGACTAGCGGGATCCCTTGGAATGGACGAGCAGTACTTC.

This chain links TRBV15 with TRBJ2-5, with 7 bases aligning to TRBD2. The CDR3 is 18 amino acids. V shed 0 bases, J shed 2 bases, and the junction held 12 bases outside the gene matches. Germline V gene data show CDR1 as LNHNV and CDR2 as YYDKDF (reference sequence). The CDR3 DNA reads as TGTGCCACCAGCAGAGATGAGGGAGGGTATAGGATTCAAGAGACCCAGTACTTC. Protein product: CATSRDEGGYRIQETQYF.

V and J are TRBV15 and TRBJ2-5, with unresolved D. CDR3 size: 15 residues. Germline CDR1 LNHNV, CDR2 YYDKDF (reference sequence). V dropped 3 bases and J dropped 0 bases, with 11 bases sitting between them. The CDR3 DNA is TGTGCCACCAGCAGGGTAGTTGGGTACCAAGAGACCCAGTACTTC. Amino acid sequence: CATSRVVGYQETQYF.

Comment on this clone: The junction and the germline gene differ at one end; a read error may be behind it. The rearrangement joins TRBV7-9 to TRBJ2-2, with 8 bases fitting TRBD1. From germline, CDR1 is SEHNR and CDR2 FQNEAQ (reference sequence). The CDR3 extends over 19 amino acids. CDR3 coding DNA: TGTGCCAGCGGCTTTAGGGGGTCGACAGGGGCCCAGAACACCGGGGAGCTGTTTTTT. It is translated as CASGFRGSTGAQNTGELFF.

The CDR3 region is CASSSWGSNQPQHF. CDR3 in DNA: TGTGCCAGCAGCTCTTGGGGGAGCAATCAGCCCCAGCATTTT. The rearrangement joins TRBV6-5 to TRBJ1-5; D perhaps matches TRBD1 (5 bases). The CDR3 spans 14 residues. Trimming removed 6 bases at V and 1 base at J, with 10 bases between. CDR1 and CDR2 from the germline V gene are MNHEY and SVGAGI.